This TCR beta chain was recovered during a study of glioma-infiltrating T cells. Background on the study: Presurgical dexamethasone in glioma patients lasted six or fewer days.

TCR alpha and beta CDR3 regions were amplified from RNA using iRepertoire nested multiplex PCR. TCRdb redid the calling of the multiplex PCR reads with MiXCR, one entry per CDR3 protein. The table shows approximately 400,000 distinct CDR3 sequences, with 41% occurring only once. This clonotype was counted between two and nine times. Its antigen is as yet unknown. The V segment lost 3 bases and the J segment 6 bases; nucleotides outside the gene matches: 7. Germline assignment: CDR1 MGHRA and CDR2 YSYEKL. CDR3 length: 14 amino acids. General observations from the study: Shared blood CDR3 signature motifs marked patients with low tissue-blood divergence.

This TCR came from a human donor with low-grade glioma or glioblastoma, undergoing nonglioma brain surgery, or in good health (not recorded which). Sequencing was performed on glioma tissue, nonneoplastic brain tissue, or PBMCs (not recorded which). The chain is built from TRBV4-1 and TRBJ1-1, with TRBD1 matching 7 bases. The CDR3 DNA follows: TGCGCCAGCAGCCACCAAACAGGGGTGGCTGAAGCTTTCTTT. Translated: CASSHQTGVAEAFF.